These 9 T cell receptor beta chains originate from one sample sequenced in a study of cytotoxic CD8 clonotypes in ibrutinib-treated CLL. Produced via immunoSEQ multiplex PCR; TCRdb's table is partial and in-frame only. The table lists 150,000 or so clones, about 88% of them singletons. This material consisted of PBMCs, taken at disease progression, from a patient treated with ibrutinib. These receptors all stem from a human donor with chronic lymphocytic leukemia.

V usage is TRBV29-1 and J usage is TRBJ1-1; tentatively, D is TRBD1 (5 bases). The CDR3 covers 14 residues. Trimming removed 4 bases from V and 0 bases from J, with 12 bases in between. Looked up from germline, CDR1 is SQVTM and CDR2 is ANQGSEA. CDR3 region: CSVVGPTLNTEAFF. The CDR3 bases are TGCAGCGTTGTGGGACCGACTCTGAACACTGAAGCTTTCTTT.

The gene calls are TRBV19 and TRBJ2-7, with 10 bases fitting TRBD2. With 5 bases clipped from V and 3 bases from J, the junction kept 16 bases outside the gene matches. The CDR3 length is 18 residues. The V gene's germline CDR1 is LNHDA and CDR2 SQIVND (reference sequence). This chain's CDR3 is CASSEAIVSSGRVYEQYF. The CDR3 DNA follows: TGTGCCAGTAGTGAGGCGATCGTCTCAAGCGGGAGGGTCTACGAGCAGTACTTC.

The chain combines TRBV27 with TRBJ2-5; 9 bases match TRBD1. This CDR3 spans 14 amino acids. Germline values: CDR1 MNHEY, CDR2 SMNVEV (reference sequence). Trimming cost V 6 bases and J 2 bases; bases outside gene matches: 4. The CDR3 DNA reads TGTGCCAGCAGCCGACAGGGGGGACAAGAGACCCAGTACTTC. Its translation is CASSRQGGQETQYF.

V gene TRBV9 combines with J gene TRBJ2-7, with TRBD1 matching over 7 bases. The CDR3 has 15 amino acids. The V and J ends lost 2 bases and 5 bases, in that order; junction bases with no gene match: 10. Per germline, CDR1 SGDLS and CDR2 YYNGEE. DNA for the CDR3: TGTGCCAGCAGCGTCGGTTCTAAACAGGGGAACGAGCAGTACTTC. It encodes CASSVGSKQGNEQYF.

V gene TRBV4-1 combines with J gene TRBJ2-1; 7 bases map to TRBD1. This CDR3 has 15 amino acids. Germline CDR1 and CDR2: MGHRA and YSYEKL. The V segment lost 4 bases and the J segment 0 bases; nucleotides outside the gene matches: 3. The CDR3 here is CASSPRQGSYNEQFF. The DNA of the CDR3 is TGCGCCAGCAGCCCACGACAGGGCTCCTACAATGAGCAGTTCTTC.

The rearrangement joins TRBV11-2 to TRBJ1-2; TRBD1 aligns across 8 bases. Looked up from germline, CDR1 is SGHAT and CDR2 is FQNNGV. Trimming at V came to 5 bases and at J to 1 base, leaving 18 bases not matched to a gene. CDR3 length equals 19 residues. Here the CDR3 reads CASSHTIPGQATVNYGYTF. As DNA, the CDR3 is TGTGCCAGCAGCCATACTATTCCGGGACAGGCAACCGTTAACTATGGCTACACCTTC.

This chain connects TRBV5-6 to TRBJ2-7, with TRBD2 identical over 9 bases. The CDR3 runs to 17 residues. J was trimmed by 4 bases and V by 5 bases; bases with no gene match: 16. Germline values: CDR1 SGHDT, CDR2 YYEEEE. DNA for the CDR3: TGTGCCAGCAGAGCCTCCCCACGGCGGGAGGGCCGGTACGAGCAGTACTTC. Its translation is CASRASPRREGRYEQYF.

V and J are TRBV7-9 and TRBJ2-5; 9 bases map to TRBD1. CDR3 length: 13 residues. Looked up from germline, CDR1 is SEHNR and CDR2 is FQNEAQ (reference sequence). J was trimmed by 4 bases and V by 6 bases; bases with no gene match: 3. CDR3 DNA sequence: TGTGCCAGCAGACCGACAGGGGGAGAGACCCAGTACTTC. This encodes CASRPTGGETQYF.

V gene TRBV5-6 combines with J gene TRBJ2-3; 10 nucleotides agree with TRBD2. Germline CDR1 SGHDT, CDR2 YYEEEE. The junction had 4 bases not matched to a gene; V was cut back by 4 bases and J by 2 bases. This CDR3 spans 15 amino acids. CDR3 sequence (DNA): TGTGCCAGCAGCACTAGCGGGGTTAACACAGATACGCAGTATTTT. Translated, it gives CASSTSGVNTDTQYF. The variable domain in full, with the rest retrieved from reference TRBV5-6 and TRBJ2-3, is DAGVTQSPTHLIKTRGQQVTLRCSPKSGHDTVSWYQQALGQGPQFIFQYYEEEERQRGNFPDRFSGHQFPNYSSELNVNALLLGDSALYLCASSTSGVNTDTQYFGPGTRLTVL.